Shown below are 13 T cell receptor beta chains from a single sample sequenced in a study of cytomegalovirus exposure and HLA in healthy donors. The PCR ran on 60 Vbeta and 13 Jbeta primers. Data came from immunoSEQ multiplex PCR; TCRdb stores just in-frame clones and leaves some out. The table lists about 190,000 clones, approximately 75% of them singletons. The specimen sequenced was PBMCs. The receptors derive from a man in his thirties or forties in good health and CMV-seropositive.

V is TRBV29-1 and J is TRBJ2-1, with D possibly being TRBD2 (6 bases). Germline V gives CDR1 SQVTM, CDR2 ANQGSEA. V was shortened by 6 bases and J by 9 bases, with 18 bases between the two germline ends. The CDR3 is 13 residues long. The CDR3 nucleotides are TGCAGCGTGCGGGGCCAAGATTTTGGTGAGCAGTTCTTC. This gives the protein CSVRGQDFGEQFF.

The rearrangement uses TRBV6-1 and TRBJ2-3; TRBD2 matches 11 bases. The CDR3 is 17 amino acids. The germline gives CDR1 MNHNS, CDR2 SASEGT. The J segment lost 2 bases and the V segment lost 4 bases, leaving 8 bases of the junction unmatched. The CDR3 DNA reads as TGTGCCAGCAGTGTGGTAGCGGGGGGGGACCACACAGATACGCAGTATTTT. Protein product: CASSVVAGGDHTDTQYF.

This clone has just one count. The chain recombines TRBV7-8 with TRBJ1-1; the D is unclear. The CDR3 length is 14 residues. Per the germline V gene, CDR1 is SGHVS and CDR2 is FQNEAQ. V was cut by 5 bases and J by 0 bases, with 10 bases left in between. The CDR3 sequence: CASSVEGLNTEAFF. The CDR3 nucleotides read TGTGCCAGCAGCGTGGAGGGCCTGAACACTGAAGCTTTCTTT.

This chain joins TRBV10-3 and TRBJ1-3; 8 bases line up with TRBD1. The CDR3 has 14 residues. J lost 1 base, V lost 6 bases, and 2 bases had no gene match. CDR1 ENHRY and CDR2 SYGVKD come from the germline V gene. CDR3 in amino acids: CAIRQGESGNTIYF. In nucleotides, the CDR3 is TGTGCCATCAGACAGGGGGAATCTGGAAACACCATATATTTT.

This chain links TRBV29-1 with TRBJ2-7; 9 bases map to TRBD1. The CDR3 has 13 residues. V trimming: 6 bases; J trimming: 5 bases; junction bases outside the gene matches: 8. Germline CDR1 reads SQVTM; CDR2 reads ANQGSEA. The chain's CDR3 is CSVPGQGYNEQYF. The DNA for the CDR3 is TGCAGCGTACCGGGACAGGGTTATAACGAGCAGTACTTC.

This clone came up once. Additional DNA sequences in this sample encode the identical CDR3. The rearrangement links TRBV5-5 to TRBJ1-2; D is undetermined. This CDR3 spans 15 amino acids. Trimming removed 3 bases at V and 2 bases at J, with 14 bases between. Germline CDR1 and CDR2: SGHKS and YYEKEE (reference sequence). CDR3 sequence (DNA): TGTGCCAGCAGCTGGGTGGCGGCACCCAACTATGGCTACACCTTC. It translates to CASSWVAAPNYGYTF.

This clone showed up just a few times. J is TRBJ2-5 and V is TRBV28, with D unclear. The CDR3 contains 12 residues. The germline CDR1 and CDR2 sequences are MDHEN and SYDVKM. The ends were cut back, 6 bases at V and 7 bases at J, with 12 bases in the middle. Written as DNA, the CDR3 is TGTGCCAGCAGCACGGGTCTCTGGACCCAGTACTTC. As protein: CASSTGLWTQYF.

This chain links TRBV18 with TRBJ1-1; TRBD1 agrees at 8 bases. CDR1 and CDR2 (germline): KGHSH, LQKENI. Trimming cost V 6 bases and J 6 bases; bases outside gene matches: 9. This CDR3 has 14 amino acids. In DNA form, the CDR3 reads TGTGCCAGCTCGCAGGGACAGGTCAGCGCTGAAGCTTTCTTT. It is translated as CASSQGQVSAEAFF.

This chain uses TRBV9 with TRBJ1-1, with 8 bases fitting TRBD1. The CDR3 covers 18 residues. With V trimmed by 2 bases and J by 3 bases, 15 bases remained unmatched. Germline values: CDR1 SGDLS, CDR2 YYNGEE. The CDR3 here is CASSVGGTGGTTDTEAFF. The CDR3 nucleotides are TGTGCCAGCAGCGTTGGGGGGACAGGCGGGACGACCGACACTGAAGCTTTCTTT.

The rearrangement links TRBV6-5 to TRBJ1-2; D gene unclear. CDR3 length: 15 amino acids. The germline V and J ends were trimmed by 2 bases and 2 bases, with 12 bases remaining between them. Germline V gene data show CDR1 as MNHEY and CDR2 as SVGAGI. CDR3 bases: TGTGCCAGCAGTTACGATAGCGGGGTGAACTATGGCTACACCTTC. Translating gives CASSYDSGVNYGYTF.

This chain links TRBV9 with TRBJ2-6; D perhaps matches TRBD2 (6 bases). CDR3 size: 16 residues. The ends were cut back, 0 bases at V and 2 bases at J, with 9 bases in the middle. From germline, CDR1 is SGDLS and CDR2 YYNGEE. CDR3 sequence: CASSVERGTGANVLTF. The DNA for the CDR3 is TGTGCCAGCAGCGTAGAACGGGGGACTGGGGCCAACGTCCTGACTTTC.

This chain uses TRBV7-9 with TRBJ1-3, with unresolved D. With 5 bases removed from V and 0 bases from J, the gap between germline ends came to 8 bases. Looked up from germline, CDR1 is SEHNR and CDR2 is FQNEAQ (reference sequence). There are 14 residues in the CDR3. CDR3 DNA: TGTGCCAGCAGCCACGGGAGCTCTGGAAACACCATATATTTT. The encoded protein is CASSHGSSGNTIYF.

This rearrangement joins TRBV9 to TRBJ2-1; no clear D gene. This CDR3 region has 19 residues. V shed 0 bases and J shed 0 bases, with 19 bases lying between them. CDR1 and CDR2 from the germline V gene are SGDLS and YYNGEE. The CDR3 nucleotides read TGTGCCAGCAGCGTAGGTTCCTGGGCGATAAAAAGCTCCTACAATGAGCAGTTCTTC. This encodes CASSVGSWAIKSSYNEQFF.